This T cell receptor (beta chain) was obtained from a study of OX40 agonist ivuxolimab in advanced cancers. For context, the study as a whole: The costimulatory receptor OX40 (CD134) was targeted by ivuxolimab, a fully human IgG2 agonistic monoclonal antibody. Prior anti-PD-1, anti-PD-L1 or anti-CTLA-4 therapy was permitted, and 35% to 40% of dose-escalation patients had received checkpoint inhibitors. Among the roughly 52 dose-escalation patients, 19 had hepatocellular carcinoma, roughly 15 melanoma, 9 renal cell carcinoma and 9 head and neck cancer. Peripheral TCRbeta sequencing was intended to test whether TCR sequence diversity was altered and clonal T-cell expansion was caused by ivuxolimab. Intravenous ivuxolimab was administered to patients every 2 weeks at six dose levels: 0.01, 0.1, 0.3, 1.5, 3 and 10 mg/kg. The dose-escalation cohort was over 70% male with a mean age of approximately 60 years, ranging from roughly 23 to 90. The paper reports the monotherapy dose-escalation portion (N ≈ 50 patients) of the phase I ivuxolimab trial. Partial responses occurred in three dose-escalation patients, of whom one had hepatocellular carcinoma and two had cutaneous melanoma.

The trial excluded patients who had a history of autoimmune disease or who were on systemic immunosuppression. Peripheral blood for TCR sequencing was collected from all dose cohorts at baseline, on cycle 4 day 1, and on cycle 7 day 1. The samples were drawn from a first-in-human, open-label, multicenter phase I dose-escalation trial of ivuxolimab. Adults with locally advanced or metastatic head and neck squamous cell, hepatocellular, melanoma or renal cell carcinoma were enrolled in the trial. Before TCR sequencing, CD4+ T cells and CD8+ T cells from peripheral blood were sorted into separate populations. For sequencing of the TCRbeta CDR3 region, genomic DNA was extracted from the sorted cells. The immunoSEQ Assay was used to sequence the TCRbeta CDR3 regions. TCRdb carries this immuneACCESS record with in-frame sequences only. Its versions omit some clonotypes, under half of them owing to an unresolved V gene in the studies checked, with the rest unexplained. This sample holds about 73,000 clones; about nine tenths were observed only once. The ten biggest clones cover around 0.5% of the sample.

Study-level results and caveats: On average, CD8+ T cells showed more expanded clones than CD4+ T cells after ivuxolimab. The antigen specificity of the peripheral T cells that underwent clonal expansion was not determined. In the 0.1-3.0 mg/kg groups, partial responders were among the patients with the lowest normalized peripheral clonal expansion, particularly in CD8+ T cells. At doses from 0.1 to 3.0 mg/kg, clonal expansion was seen in both CD4+ and CD8+ blood T cells between baseline and week 6. Low levels of normalized T-cell clonal expansion were also seen in some patients who did not respond.

Including cysteine and phenylalanine, the CDR3 has 15 amino acids. CDR3 DNA only is kept here, 45 bases in frame from base 1. The CDR1 and CDR2 encoded by the germline V gene (reference sequence) are LNHDA and SQIVND. Here V drops 6 bases and J drops 2 bases, and the junction holds 5 bases not matched to any gene. A word on this clone: Its specific antigen is unknown. No quality values exist for individual bases; no much larger clone is one base distant.

This TCR was sampled from an adult with an advanced solid tumor such as melanoma, head and neck, liver or kidney cancer. The input for sequencing was CD4+ or CD8+ T cells sorted from blood, taken in a trial of the OX40 agonist ivuxolimab. The rearranged segments are TRBV19 and TRBJ2-7, with 12 bases in between that match TRBD2. The nucleotides read TGTGCCAGTAGCCGATCTAGCGGGAGGGCCTACGAGCAGTACTTC. It specifies CASSRSSGRAYEQYF.